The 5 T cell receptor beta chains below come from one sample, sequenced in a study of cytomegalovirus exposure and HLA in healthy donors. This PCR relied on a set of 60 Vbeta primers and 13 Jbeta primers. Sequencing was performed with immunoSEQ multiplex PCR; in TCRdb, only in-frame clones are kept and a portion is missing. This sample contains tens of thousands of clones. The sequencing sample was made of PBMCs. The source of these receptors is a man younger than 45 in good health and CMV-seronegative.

The CDR3 nucleotides are TGTGCCAGCAGTGTATCCTTATCCTACGAGCAGTACTTC. Protein product: CASSVSLSYEQYF. The chain uses TRBV25-1 and TRBJ2-7; D is undetermined. Germline CDR1 MGHDK, CDR2 SYGVNS. The length of the CDR3 is 13 residues. Between the trimmed V and J ends, which lost 4 bases and 1 base, there was a span of 8 bases.

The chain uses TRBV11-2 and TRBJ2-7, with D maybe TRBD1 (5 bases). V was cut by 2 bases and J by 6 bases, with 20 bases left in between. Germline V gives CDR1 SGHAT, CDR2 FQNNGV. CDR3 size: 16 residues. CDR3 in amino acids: CASSLFKGQGSVEQYF. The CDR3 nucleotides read TGTGCCAGCAGCTTATTTAAAGGGCAGGGTAGTGTCGAGCAGTACTTC. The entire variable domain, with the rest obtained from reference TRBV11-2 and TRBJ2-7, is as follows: EAGVAQSPRYKIIEKRQSVAFWCNPISGHATLYWYQQILGQGPKLLIQFQNNGVVDDSQLPKDRFSAERLKGVDSTLKIQPAKLEDSAVYLCASSLFKGQGSVEQYFGPGTRLTVT.

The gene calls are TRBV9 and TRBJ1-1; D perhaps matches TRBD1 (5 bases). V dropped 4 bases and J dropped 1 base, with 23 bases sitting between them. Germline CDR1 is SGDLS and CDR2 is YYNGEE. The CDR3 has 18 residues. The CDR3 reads CASSPQKDRRTSNTEAFF. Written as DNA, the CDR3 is TGTGCCAGCAGCCCTCAAAAAGACAGACGGACCTCGAACACTGAAGCTTTCTTT.

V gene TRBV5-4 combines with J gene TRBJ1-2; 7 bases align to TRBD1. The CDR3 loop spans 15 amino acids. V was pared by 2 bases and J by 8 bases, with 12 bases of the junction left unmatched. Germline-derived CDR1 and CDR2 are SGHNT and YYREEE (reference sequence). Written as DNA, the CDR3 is TGTGCCAGCAGCTTCCTAAAAGAAGGGGGCCTGGGCTACACCTTC. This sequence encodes CASSFLKEGGLGYTF.

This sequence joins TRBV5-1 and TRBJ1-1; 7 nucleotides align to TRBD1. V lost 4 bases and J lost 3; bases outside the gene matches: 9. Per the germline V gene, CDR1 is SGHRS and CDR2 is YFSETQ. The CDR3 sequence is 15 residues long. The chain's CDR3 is CASSPRTGSDTEAFF. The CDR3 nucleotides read TGCGCCAGCAGCCCCCGGACAGGATCGGACACTGAAGCTTTCTTT. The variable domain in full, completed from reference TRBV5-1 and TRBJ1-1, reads KAGVTQTPRYLIKTRGQQVTLSCSPISGHRSVSWYQQTPGQGLQFLFEYFSETQRNKGNFPGRFSGRQFSNSRSEMNVSTLELGDSALYLCASSPRTGSDTEAFFGQGTRLTVV.